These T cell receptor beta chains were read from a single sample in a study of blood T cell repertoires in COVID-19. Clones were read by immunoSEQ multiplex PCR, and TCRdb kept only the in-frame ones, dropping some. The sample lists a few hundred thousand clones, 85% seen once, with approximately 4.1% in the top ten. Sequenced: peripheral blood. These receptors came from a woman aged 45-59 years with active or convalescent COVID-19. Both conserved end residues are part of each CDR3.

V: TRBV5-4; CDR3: CASSSPSEVRDTQYF
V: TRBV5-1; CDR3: CASRFLPVQGIVLMGTEAFF
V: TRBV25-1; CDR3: CASSEYETGDTEAFF
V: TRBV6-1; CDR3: CASSAIQGAVMDQPQHF
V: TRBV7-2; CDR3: CASSLRGLALNNEQFF
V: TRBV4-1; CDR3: CASSQVAIVGGQFF
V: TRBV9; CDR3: CASSVGAGNTEAFF
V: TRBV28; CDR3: CASSLGVLAGGSSYEQYF
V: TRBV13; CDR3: CASSLAGFMNTEAFF
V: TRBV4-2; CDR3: CASSQAQDYGYTF
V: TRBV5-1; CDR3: CASSRDSQGTQYF
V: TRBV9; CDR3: CASSAEPLRSGYTF
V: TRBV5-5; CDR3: CASSRTGQGTALYTEAFF
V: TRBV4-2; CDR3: CASSQVGGRDSPLHF
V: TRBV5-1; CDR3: CASSLTSGGSYEQYF
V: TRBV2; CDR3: CASSEMRETQYF
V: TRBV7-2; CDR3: CASSLPLTRGSSDEQYF
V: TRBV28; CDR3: CASSDRGLNTGELFF
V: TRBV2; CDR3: CASSVIELAGIEQFF
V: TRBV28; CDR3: CASTNMGTGGYEQYF